The rows below give T cell receptor beta chains drawn from one sample of a study of cytomegalovirus exposure and HLA in healthy donors. Assay used: immunoSEQ multiplex PCR; TCRdb lists only in-frame clones, some missing. The data contain 250,000 to 350,000 clones, around 65% of them singletons. The sample consisted of PBMCs. The receptor source for this set is a female donor in good health and CMV-seronegative. Both conserved end residues are part of each CDR3. The order of the fields is D gene, clone size, V gene, J gene, CDR3 DNA, CDR3 protein. D genes are given only for firm matches. Only some rows state a clone size, as once, few, many or a class for expanded clones.

>-|-|TRBV10-2|TRBJ2-7
TGCGCCAGCAGTGAGGCCCTATACGAGCAGTACTTC
CASSEALYEQYF
>TRBD2|-|TRBV7-9|TRBJ2-1
TGTGCCAGCAGCCCACCAGCGGGAGGGCCTGTAAATGAGCAGTTCTTC
CASSPPAGGPVNEQFF
>TRBD2|-|TRBV4-2|TRBJ2-1
TGTGCCAGCAGCCAAAATTGGGCCCTATATAGCGGGAGCTCCTACAATGAGCAGTTCTTC
CASSQNWALYSGSSYNEQFF
>-|-|TRBV5-1|TRBJ1-3
TGCGCCAGCAGCTTGAGTGGGCGAGACTCTGGAAACACCATATATTTT
CASSLSGRDSGNTIYF
>-|-|TRBV28|TRBJ2-2
TGTGCTGGAGGGAAACTCCCCGGGGAGCTGTTTTTT
CAGGKLPGELFF
>TRBD1|-|TRBV13|TRBJ1-2
TGTGCCAGCAGCCCTCGGACAGGGGGCAACTATGGCTACACCTTC
CASSPRTGGNYGYTF
>TRBD2|-|TRBV18|TRBJ2-1
TGTGCCAGCTCACTCCCCCCCGGGAGGGCCAATGAGCAGTTCTTC
CASSLPPGRANEQFF
>-|-|TRBV6-1|TRBJ1-6
TGTGCCAGCAGTGAAGCGCTTCGGGGGGATTCACCCCTCCACTTT
CASSEALRGDSPLHF
>TRBD1|-|TRBV29-1|TRBJ2-7
TGCAGCGTCGGCCGGGACAGGGGTTACGAGCAGTACTTC
CSVGRDRGYEQYF
>TRBD1|few|TRBV6-5|TRBJ1-1
TGTGCCAGTGCGACAGGGTTGGCCATGAACACTGAAGCTTTCTTT
CASATGLAMNTEAFF
>-|-|TRBV20-1|TRBJ2-7
TGCAGTGCTAGCCACGGTAACGAGCAGTACTTC
CSASHGNEQYF
>-|-|TRBV10-2|TRBJ2-5
TGCGCCAGCAGTGAGTCTGGGGGGGAGACCCAGTACTTC
CASSESGGETQYF
>-|-|TRBV11-2|TRBJ2-7
TGTGCCAGCAGCTTAGCCGGGTTCTACGAGCAGTACTTC
CASSLAGFYEQYF
>TRBD2|-|TRBV11-3|TRBJ2-1
TGTGCCAGCAGCTTCGGAGGGAGGGCGAACAATGAGCAGTTCTTC
CASSFGGRANNEQFF
>-|-|TRBV9|TRBJ2-1
TGTGCCAGCAGCGTAAACGCGGGCTCCTACAATGAGCAGTTCTTC
CASSVNAGSYNEQFF
>-|-|TRBV2|TRBJ1-1
TGTGCCAGCAGTGAACCAGGGGACCGGCGAGCTTTCTTT
CASSEPGDRRAFF
>TRBD1|-|TRBV10-3|TRBJ1-2
TGTGCCATCAGTGAGAGTCAGGGGGCTTTGGATGGCTACACCTTC
CAISESQGALDGYTF
>-|few|TRBV6-1|TRBJ2-1
TGTGCCAGCAGTGCCACGAGACAGGCTACCTACAATGAGCAGTTCTTC
CASSATRQATYNEQFF
>TRBD2|-|TRBV7-2|TRBJ2-1
TGTGCCAGCAGCCTCCGGCAGCCTCGAGGACTAGCGGCTATGAATGAGCAGTTCTTC
CASSLRQPRGLAAMNEQFF
>TRBD1|-|TRBV7-9|TRBJ1-5
TGTGCCAGCAGCCCGACAGGGGGTAGCAATCAGCCCCAGCATTTT
CASSPTGGSNQPQHF
>-|-|TRBV18|TRBJ1-2
TGTGCCAGCTCACCGCAGGATGACTATGGCTACACCTTC
CASSPQDDYGYTF
>TRBD2|few|TRBV9|TRBJ2-1
TGTGCCAGCAGCGCCTCTAGCGGGAGGTCGAATGAGCAGTTCTTC
CASSASSGRSNEQFF
>-|-|TRBV18|TRBJ2-2
TGTGCCAGCTTCGAATCCGGGACCGGGGAGCTGTTTTTT
CASFESGTGELFF
>TRBD1|few|TRBV4-2|TRBJ2-7
TGTGCCAGCAGCCACGCCGGACAGGGACACTACGAGCAGTACTTC
CASSHAGQGHYEQYF
>-|-|TRBV9|TRBJ1-2
TGTGCCAGCAGCGAGCGGACTCCTCAGGACGGCTACACCTTC
CASSERTPQDGYTF
>-|few|TRBV15|TRBJ1-2
TGTGCCACCAGCAGCAATGGAGGGAATGGCTACACCTTC
CATSSNGGNGYTF
>-|-|TRBV27|TRBJ2-3
TGTGCCAGCAGTCACGGGGTCACAGATACGCAGTATTTT
CASSHGVTDTQYF
>-|-|TRBV9|TRBJ2-1
TGTGCCAGCAGCGTAGCTTGGGCGTCTACCTACAATGAGCAGTTCTTC
CASSVAWASTYNEQFF
>-|-|TRBV7-8|TRBJ2-7
TGTGCCAGCAGCTTACAGTCCGAGCAGTACTTC
CASSLQSEQYF
>TRBD1|-|TRBV9|TRBJ1-1
TGTGCCAGCAGCGTACAGGGGGCATCAAGCACTGAAGCTTTCTTT
CASSVQGASSTEAFF
>-|-|TRBV5-1|TRBJ2-3
TGCGCCAGCAGCGCGTCCTTCTTGAGCACAGATACGCAGTATTTT
CASSASFLSTDTQYF
>-|-|TRBV29-1|TRBJ1-2
TGCAGCGTTGATCATGACGGGAACGGCTACACCTTC
CSVDHDGNGYTF
>-|-|TRBV10-1|TRBJ2-5
TGCGCCAGCAGTGTGAGAGGGAAGACGGAGACCCAGTACTTC
CASSVRGKTETQYF
>-|-|TRBV11-3|TRBJ2-1
TGTGCCAGCAGCTTAGATCCACCTCTAGCTAGTGAGCAGTTCTTC
CASSLDPPLASEQFF
>TRBD1|-|TRBV27|TRBJ1-1
TGTGCCAGCAGTGACACAGGGGAAACTGAAGCTTTCTTT
CASSDTGETEAFF
>-|-|TRBV7-9|TRBJ1-3
TGTGCCAGCAGCTTAGGGGCGATATCCTCTGGAAACACCATATATTTT
CASSLGAISSGNTIYF
>-|-|TRBV4-2|TRBJ2-5
TGTGCCAGCAGCCAAGAGGGCGGGATTGGAGAGACCCAGTACTTC
CASSQEGGIGETQYF
>-|-|TRBV11-2|TRBJ1-2
TGTGCCAGCAGCCGCAGTCGGGATGGCTACACCTTC
CASSRSRDGYTF
>TRBD2|-|TRBV25-1|TRBJ2-1
TGTGCCAGCAGTGAAGCCCGACTAGCGGGAGGGGGGGATGAGCAGTTCTTC
CASSEARLAGGGDEQFF
>TRBD2|-|TRBV10-1|TRBJ2-1
TGCGCCAGCAGTGAGCCGCGACTAGCGGGGAACAATGAGCAGTTCTTC
CASSEPRLAGNNEQFF
>-|-|TRBV28|TRBJ1-1
TGTGCCAGCAGTTTATTCAGGGAGAACACTGAAGCTTTCTTT
CASSLFRENTEAFF
>TRBD1|few|TRBV2|TRBJ1-6
TGTGCCAGCAGTTCATACAGGGGGGAAAACTATAATTCACCCCTCCACTTT
CASSSYRGENYNSPLHF
>TRBD2|-|TRBV6-5|TRBJ2-1
TGTGCCAGCAGTGGACTAGCGGGAGGGTTGAGGGAGCAGTTCTTC
CASSGLAGGLREQFF
>-|-|TRBV6-6|TRBJ1-1
TGTGCCAGCAGTTACTCCGGACAGACTGGGGCTTTCTTT
CASSYSGQTGAFF
>-|-|TRBV6-6|TRBJ1-6
TGTGCCAGCACTTCGGGAGGGGGTTATAATTCACCCCTCCACTTT
CASTSGGGYNSPLHF
>TRBD1|-|TRBV28|TRBJ2-2
TGTGCCAGCAGCCCCAGGGGGATCCTCACCGGGGAGCTGTTTTTT
CASSPRGILTGELFF
>TRBD1|-|TRBV5-1|TRBJ1-1
TGCGCCAGCAGCATTAGACAGGGGGGGACTGAAGCTTTCTTT
CASSIRQGGTEAFF
>-|-|TRBV6-1|TRBJ2-7
TGTGCCAGCAGTGCGACGTACGGTCCGGGGGAGCAGTACTTC
CASSATYGPGEQYF
>-|-|TRBV9|TRBJ1-2
TGTGCCAGCAGCGTAGGCCTGAACTCGTATGGCTACACCTTC
CASSVGLNSYGYTF
>-|few|TRBV5-4|TRBJ2-7
TGTGCCAGCAGCCTCGGTCGGGGTAGCGCCTACGAGCAGTACTTC
CASSLGRGSAYEQYF
>TRBD2|-|TRBV7-9|TRBJ2-3
TGTTCCAGCAGCTTACAGCTAGCGGGAGCAGATACGCAGTATTTT
CSSSLQLAGADTQYF
>-|-|TRBV11-3|TRBJ2-2
TGTGCCAGCAGCTTGGATACGACAGGCACCTACACCGGGGAGCTGTTTTTT
CASSLDTTGTYTGELFF
>TRBD1|-|TRBV4-1|TRBJ2-1
TGCGCCAGCAGCCAAGCCTCCTCTCGGACAGGGGCTTTTAATGAGCAGTTCTTC
CASSQASSRTGAFNEQFF
>-|-|TRBV10-1|TRBJ2-5
TGCGCCAGCAGTGAGAGTAGCGTGGAGACCCAGTACTTC
CASSESSVETQYF
>-|-|TRBV5-1|TRBJ2-6
TGCGCCAGCAGCCTCCGGGGCTCTGGGGCCAACGTCCTGACTTTC
CASSLRGSGANVLTF
>TRBD1|-|TRBV2|TRBJ2-1
TGTGCCAGCACTCTGGGACAGGGTGAGGCCCAGCAGTTCTTC
CASTLGQGEAQQFF
>TRBD2|few|TRBV5-6|TRBJ2-7
TGTGCCAGCAGCAGCGGGATGACTGAGAAGGAGCAGTACTTC
CASSSGMTEKEQYF